The rows below give T cell receptor beta chains drawn from one sample of a study of identical twins. Using its own MiXCR run on the 5' RACE reads, TCRdb lists one record per CDR3 protein. The top ten hold approximately 0.25% of the sample, which has roughly 1,500,000 distinct CDR3 sequences, under 35% seen once. Sequencing used cord blood. The receptors derive from a newborn girl in good health. Both conserved end residues are part of each CDR3. The D gene is left open where the match is weak. A clone size is listed for some rows: how often the clone was seen (once, few, many), or a class if it is expanded.

TRBV3-1	TRBJ1-4	.	few	TGTGCCAGCAGCCGCTGGACGGGAGGGAAAACTAATGAAAAACTGTTTTTT	CASSRWTGGKTNEKLFF
TRBV27	TRBJ2-1	.	.	TGTGCCAGCAGTCCCGGACAGAACTACAATGAGCAGTTCTTC	CASSPGQNYNEQFF
TRBV29-1	TRBJ2-7	.	once	TGCAACGTTGATTCCGGCTACGAGCACTACTTC	CNVDSGYEHYF
TRBV2	TRBJ2-7	TRBD2	.	TGTGCCAGCAGTGGAGACGGGACTAGCGGAGACTACGAGCAGTACTTC	CASSGDGTSGDYEQYF
TRBV12-3/TRBV12-4	TRBJ1-2	.	.	TGTGCCAGCAGTTTAGAGCAGGCGGTCTATGGCTACACCTTC	CASSLEQAVYGYTF
TRBV20-1	TRBJ1-6	.	.	TGCAGTGCCGTCCCGGTCAGTGAGGGCAATTCACCCCTCCACTTT	CSAVPVSEGNSPLHF
TRBV24-1	TRBJ2-1	TRBD2	many	TGTGCCACCAGTGACCCGAAAAGCGGGGGGGCTTACAATGAGCAGTTCTTC	CATSDPKSGGAYNEQFF
TRBV7-9	TRBJ2-1	.	few	TGTGCCAGCATCCCTCTAGGGGTTGTCAGGTTCTTC	CASIPLGVVRFF
TRBV25-1	TRBJ1-2	TRBD1	many	TGTGCCAGCAGTCCTGGGACAGGGGTACATGGCTACACCTTC	CASSPGTGVHGYTF
TRBV7-2	TRBJ2-7	.	few	TGTGCCAGCAGCTTAGGTAACATAGTGGGGAGAGCTACTGAGCAGTACTTC	CASSLGNIVGRATEQYF
TRBV7-8	TRBJ1-2	TRBD1	.	TGTGCCAGCAGCTTAGTTCTTTTGGGACAGGCACCTAACTATGGCTACACCTTC	CASSLVLLGQAPNYGYTF
TRBV7-8	TRBJ2-1	TRBD2	.	TGTGCCAGCAGACAAAGACCCCTAGCGGGGGGACATGAGCAGTTCTTC	CASRQRPLAGGHEQFF
TRBV5-1	TRBJ2-7	TRBD2	.	TGCGCCAGCAGCTTGGCACTAGCGGGAGACAATGAGCAGTACTTC	CASSLALAGDNEQYF
TRBV11-2	TRBJ2-5	TRBD2	once	TGTGCCAGCAGCTTATCTAGCGGGGGGTACCGAGAGACCCAGTACTTC	CASSLSSGGYRETQYF
TRBV5-8	TRBJ2-1	TRBD2	.	TGTGCCAGCAGCCACACCCGGCTAGCGGGAGGTCTGTCCTACAATGAGCAGTTCTTC	CASSHTRLAGGLSYNEQFF
TRBV28	TRBJ1-5	.	.	TGTGCCAGCAGTTTAGTAACTGGTCTGCCCCAGCATTTT	CASSLVTGLPQHF
TRBV5-5	TRBJ2-1	.	.	TGTGCCAGCAGCTTGAGAAGTCTAGTCGGCTACAATGAGCAGTTCTTC	CASSLRSLVGYNEQFF
TRBV5-6	TRBJ1-1	.	few	TGTGCCAGCAGCTCGCCGGGCAGGGTAACTGAAGCTTTCTTT	CASSSPGRVTEAFF
TRBV7-8	TRBJ2-7	TRBD2	.	TGTGCCAGCAGCTTAATCCCTCTAACCCCTATCAGCGGGGAAAACTACGAGCAGTACTTC	CASSLIPLTPISGENYEQYF
TRBV7-2	TRBJ1-4	TRBD1	.	TGTGCCAGCAGCTTAGAATGGGGGACAGTTACTAATGAAAAACTGTTTTTT	CASSLEWGTVTNEKLFF
TRBV28	TRBJ2-1	.	.	TGTGCCTCGCAGGGAAGCTTAGATCTCTACAATGAGCAGTTCTTC	CASQGSLDLYNEQFF
TRBV18	TRBJ2-7	.	.	TGTGCCAGCTCCCCCCTCGAGTCGCACGAGCAGTACTTC	CASSPLESHEQYF
TRBV20-1	TRBJ2-2	TRBD2	.	TGCAGTGCTAGAGATCCGGAGCGGGGCACCGGGGAGCTGTTTTTT	CSARDPERGTGELFF
TRBV6-1	TRBJ1-2	.	few	TGTGCCAGCAGTGCCCCGGGACAAATCTATGGCTACACCTTC	CASSAPGQIYGYTF
TRBV10-3	TRBJ2-7	TRBD1	.	TGTGCCATCAGGATAGGGACAGGATCCTACGAGCAGTACTTC	CAIRIGTGSYEQYF
TRBV3-1	TRBJ2-1	.	few	TGTGCCAGCAGCCAAGGTACACTGGGGTCCTACAATGAGCAGTTCTTC	CASSQGTLGSYNEQFF
TRBV27	TRBJ2-3	.	.	TGTGCCAGCAGATTAGGGTCCCCAGATACGCAGTATTTT	CASRLGSPDTQYF
TRBV20-1	TRBJ2-1	.	few	TGCAGTGCTAGAGATCTAGTACACGAGCAGTTCTTC	CSARDLVHEQFF
TRBV10-3	TRBJ2-4	.	.	TGTGCCATCAGTGAGTTAGGGTCGGTCAAAAACATTCAGTACTTC	CAISELGSVKNIQYF
TRBV6-5	TRBJ2-7	TRBD2	few	TGTGCCAGTAAAGCGGGAAAATTCTACGAGCAGTACTTC	CASKAGKFYEQYF
TRBV21-1	TRBJ2-1	.	few	TGTGCCAGCAGCAAAGGAGAGTTCGCCTTCTCCTACAATGAGCAGTTCTTC	CASSKGEFAFSYNEQFF
TRBV28	TRBJ1-6	TRBD1	.	TGTGCCAGCAGTTTTCCAGGGGGCTATAATTCACCCCTCCACTTT	CASSFPGGYNSPLHF
TRBV7-9	TRBJ2-2	.	once	TGTGCCAGCAGCTTAGGAGGAGGGGGTAACACCGGGGAGCTGTTTTTT	CASSLGGGGNTGELFF
TRBV5-1	TRBJ2-5	.	few	TGCGCCAGCAGCTTGTCGGGCCCTAATCAAGAGACCCAGTACTTC	CASSLSGPNQETQYF
TRBV6-5	TRBJ2-7	TRBD1	.	TGTGCCAGCAGACCCGGGACAGGGGACTACGAGCAGTACTTC	CASRPGTGDYEQYF
TRBV18	TRBJ2-7	.	.	TGTGCCAGCTCACCCGCGGGACAGCCATTCTACGAGCAGTACTTC	CASSPAGQPFYEQYF
TRBV6-5	TRBJ1-5	.	few	TGTGCCAGCCAAGAAGGGGGTTCCAATCAGCCCCAGCATTTT	CASQEGGSNQPQHF
TRBV19	TRBJ1-1	.	few	TGTGCCAGTAGTATTTGGCGATTAACGAACACTGAAGCTTTCTTT	CASSIWRLTNTEAFF
TRBV3-1	TRBJ2-5	.	many	TGTGCCAGCGGGAACAGGGAGAAGACCCAGTACTTC	CASGNREKTQYF
TRBV4-1	TRBJ2-1	.	.	TGCGCCAGCAGCCAAGACGGGAGCCCGTACAATGAGCAGTTCTTC	CASSQDGSPYNEQFF
TRBV7-9	TRBJ2-7	TRBD2	many	TGTGCCAGCAGCAAAACGGGACTAGCGGGAGGTGAGCAGTACTTC	CASSKTGLAGGEQYF
TRBV5-6	TRBJ2-7	TRBD2	.	TGTGCCAGCAGCTTCAGGGCTAGCGGGGCCGTCGACGAGCAGTACTTC	CASSFRASGAVDEQYF
TRBV20-1	TRBJ2-3	.	.	TGCAGTGTCTTTAGGGCAGATACGCAGTATTTT	CSVFRADTQYF
TRBV27	TRBJ1-2	TRBD1	.	TGTGCCAGCAGTCTCCGGACAGGGGGTCTGGGCTACACCTTC	CASSLRTGGLGYTF
TRBV27	TRBJ2-3	TRBD1	.	TGTGCCAGCAGAGAAAGGGGGCTCACAGATACGCAGTATTTT	CASRERGLTDTQYF
TRBV3-1	TRBJ2-3	.	.	TGTGCCAGCAGCCTTCAGTTCGGCACAGATACGCAGTATTTT	CASSLQFGTDTQYF
TRBV7-6	TRBJ1-2	.	.	TGTGCCAGCAGCTTGAGTATGGAGGGAAGTGATGGCTACACCTTC	CASSLSMEGSDGYTF
TRBV20-1	TRBJ2-1	.	few	TGCAGTGCTAGTCCGGGCGGCTCCTACAATGAGCAGTTCTTC	CSASPGGSYNEQFF
TRBV27	TRBJ2-5	.	many	TGTGCCAGCAGTTTAATGGGTTCTGGTGAGACCCAGTACTTC	CASSLMGSGETQYF
TRBV5-1	TRBJ1-4	.	.	TGCGCCAGCAGCTTGGGCAGGGGCGATAATGAAAAACTGTTTTTT	CASSLGRGDNEKLFF
TRBV20-1	TRBJ2-3	TRBD2	few	TGCAGTGCTAGATTACGGCTAGCGGGGATCACAGATACGCAGTATTTT	CSARLRLAGITDTQYF
TRBV7-6	TRBJ1-6	.	.	TGTGCCGGCAGCTTAGCGGGGGGCGTGAATTCACCCCTCCACTTT	CAGSLAGGVNSPLHF
TRBV7-7	TRBJ2-3	.	few	TGTGCCAGCAGCCAAGAACTGACTAGTACAGATACGCAGTATTTT	CASSQELTSTDTQYF
TRBV14	TRBJ1-2	.	few	TGTGCCAGCAGCCTCCGACAGATCCCCTATGGCTACACCTTC	CASSLRQIPYGYTF
TRBV20-1	TRBJ2-7	.	few	TGCAGTGCTAGGCACAGGGTGAGCTCCTACGAGCAGTACTTC	CSARHRVSSYEQYF
TRBV6-5	TRBJ1-1	.	.	TGTGCCAGCACCCCAGGGTTTAACACTGAAGCTTTCTTT	CASTPGFNTEAFF
TRBV27	TRBJ1-2	.	few	TGTGCCAGCAGTTTATCTCTGGGGACTACAAACTATGGCTACACCTTC	CASSLSLGTTNYGYTF
TRBV4-2	TRBJ2-3	.	.	TGTGCCAGCAGCCCCGTTTACCTGACAGATACGCAGTATTTT	CASSPVYLTDTQYF
TRBV4-2	TRBJ2-7	.	many	TGTGCCAGCAGCCAAGATTTGGTGACAGTCCCCTACGAGCAGTACTTC	CASSQDLVTVPYEQYF
TRBV4-2	TRBJ1-2	TRBD1	.	TGTGCCGGCAGCCAAGAAGACAGGGCCTATGGCTACACCTTC	CAGSQEDRAYGYTF